The source of this TCR beta chain is a study of cytotoxic CD8 clonotypes in ibrutinib-treated CLL. Looking at the study overall: Timing of response sample collection was a median about twelve months after treatment start, with a range of 6 to 36.

Clones were read by immunoSEQ multiplex PCR, and TCRdb kept only the in-frame ones, dropping some. The table shows nearly 300,000 clones, with 60% to 80% occurring only once. Comments on this clone: As yet, its antigen is unknown.

Germline V CDR1 and CDR2: MGHRA, YSYEKL. There are 13 residues in the CDR3. Trimming removed 1 base from V and 2 bases from J, with 5 bases in between. Study-level findings and limits: Clonality rose at ibrutinib response and fell back toward baseline at progression. Clonotypes that were public were uncommon, and they contracted or stayed stable on treatment.

The source was PBMCs, collected at disease progression, from a patient treated with ibrutinib. The V and J genes are TRBV4-1 and TRBJ2-5; no firm D call. This sequence originates from a human donor with chronic lymphocytic leukemia. The CDR3 bases are TGCGCCAGCAGCCAAGTAGGACAAGAGACCCAGTACTTC. Protein sequence: CASSQVGQETQYF.